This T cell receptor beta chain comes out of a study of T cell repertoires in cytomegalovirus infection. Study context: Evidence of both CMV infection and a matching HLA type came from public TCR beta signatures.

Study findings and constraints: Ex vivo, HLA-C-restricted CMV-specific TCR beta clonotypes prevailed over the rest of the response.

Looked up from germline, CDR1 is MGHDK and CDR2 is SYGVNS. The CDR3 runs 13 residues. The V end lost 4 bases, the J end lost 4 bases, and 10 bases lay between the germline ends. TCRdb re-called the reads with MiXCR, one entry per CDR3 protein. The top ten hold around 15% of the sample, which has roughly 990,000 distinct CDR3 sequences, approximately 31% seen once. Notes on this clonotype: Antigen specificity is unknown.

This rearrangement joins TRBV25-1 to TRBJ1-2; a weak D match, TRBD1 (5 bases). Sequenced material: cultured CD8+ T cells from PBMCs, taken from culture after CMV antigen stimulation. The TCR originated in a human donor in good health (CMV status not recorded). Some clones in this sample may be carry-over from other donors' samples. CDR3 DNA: TGTGCCAGCAGTGGGGCAGGGTCCTATGGCTACACCTTC. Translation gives CASSGAGSYGYTF.